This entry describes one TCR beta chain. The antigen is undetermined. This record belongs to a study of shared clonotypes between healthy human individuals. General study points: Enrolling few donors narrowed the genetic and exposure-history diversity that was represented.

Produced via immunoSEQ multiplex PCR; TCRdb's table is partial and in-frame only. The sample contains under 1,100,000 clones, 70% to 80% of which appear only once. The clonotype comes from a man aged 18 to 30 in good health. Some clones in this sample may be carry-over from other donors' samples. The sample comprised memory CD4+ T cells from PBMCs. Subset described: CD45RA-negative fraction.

The CDR3 loop reads CASTVPGGYEQYF. CDR3 DNA sequence: TGTGCCAGCACGGTGCCAGGGGGCTACGAGCAGTACTTC. V usage is TRBV28 and J usage is TRBJ2-7; the match to TRBD1 covers 7 bases. V lost 7 bases, J lost 3 bases, and 6 bases stayed unmatched. The CDR3 extends over 13 amino acids. Germline-derived CDR1 and CDR2 are MDHEN and SYDVKM. Full variable domain (outside the CDR3, taken from reference TRBV28 and TRBJ2-7): DVKVTQSSRYLVKRTGEKVFLECVQDMDHENMFWYRQDPGLGLRLIYFSYDVKMKEKGDIPEGYSVSREKKERFSLILESASTNQTSMYLCASTVPGGYEQYFGPGTRLTVT.